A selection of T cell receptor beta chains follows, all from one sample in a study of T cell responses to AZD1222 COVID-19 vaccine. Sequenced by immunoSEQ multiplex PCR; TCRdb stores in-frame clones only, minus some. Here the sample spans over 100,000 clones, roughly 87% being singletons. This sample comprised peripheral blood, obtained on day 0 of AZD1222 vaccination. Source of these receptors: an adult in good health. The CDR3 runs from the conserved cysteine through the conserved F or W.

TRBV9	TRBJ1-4	CASSTGTATNEKLFF
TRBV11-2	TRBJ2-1	CASSLRTGGLAYNEQFF
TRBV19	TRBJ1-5	CASRQGAQSQPQHF
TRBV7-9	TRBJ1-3	CASSLARSTGTGNTIYF
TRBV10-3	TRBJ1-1	CAISEGQVEKGEAFF
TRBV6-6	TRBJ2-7	CASSFTGTTSYEQYF
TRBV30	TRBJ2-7	CAWSEVAMRSYEQYF
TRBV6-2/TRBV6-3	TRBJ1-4	CASSRGTANEKLFF
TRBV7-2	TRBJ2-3	CASSWTSGRSTDTQYF
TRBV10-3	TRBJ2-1	CAISATARDRNEQFF
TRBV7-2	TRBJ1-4	CASSFVGGTTEKLFF
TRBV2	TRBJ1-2	CASSWTGIYGYTF
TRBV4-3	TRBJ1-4	CASSDGHGDEKLFF
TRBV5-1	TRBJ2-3	CASSLNFPDTQYF
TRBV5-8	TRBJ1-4	CASSLWSGGDEKLFF
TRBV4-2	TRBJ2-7	CASSQDPGPSSEQYF
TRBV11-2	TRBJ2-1	CASSLVPRGGHNEQFF
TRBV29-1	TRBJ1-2	CSVNWAGGYTF
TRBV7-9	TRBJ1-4	CASSLHRGKLFF
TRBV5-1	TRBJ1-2	CASSQGQQVYGYTF
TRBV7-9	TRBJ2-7	CASSSSLAGKGEQYF
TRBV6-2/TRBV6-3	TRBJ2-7	CASSYLRGGPYEQYF
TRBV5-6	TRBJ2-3	CASSLYTVGGTQYF
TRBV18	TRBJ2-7	CASSPMHNDAYEQYF
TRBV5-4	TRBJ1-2	CASSHETGINYGYTF
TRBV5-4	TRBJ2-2	CASSLEGGGVGELFF
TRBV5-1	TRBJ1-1	CASSRTAMNTEAFF
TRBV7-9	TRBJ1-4	CASSIRDSNEKLFF
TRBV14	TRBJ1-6	CTSSLVDWYGNSPLHF
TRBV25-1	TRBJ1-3	CASSEFDSASGNTIYF
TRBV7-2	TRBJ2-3	CASSLDISGGVRDTQYF
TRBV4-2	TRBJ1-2	CASRLGQVGDPLEGYTF
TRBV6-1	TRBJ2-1	CASSERVEGWSYNEQFF
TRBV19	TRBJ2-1	CASSMGAGGSSYNEQFF
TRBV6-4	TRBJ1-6	CARRREDAYNSPLHF
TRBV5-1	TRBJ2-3	CASSAGGRFTDTQYF
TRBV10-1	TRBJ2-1	CASSAVAGGYNEQFF
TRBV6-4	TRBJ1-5	CASSDGTGGNQPQHF
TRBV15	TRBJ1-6	CATSGTGTGNSPLHF
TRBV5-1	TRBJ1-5	CASSTGDNSNQPQHF
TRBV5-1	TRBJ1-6	CASSLAAGQASPLHF
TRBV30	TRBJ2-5	CAWSVRMGETQYF